The clone carrying this TCR beta chain was detected ten times or more. The data are from a study of PD-1 blockade in mismatch repair-deficient tumors. The protocol was immunoSEQ multiplex PCR, while the TCRdb copy is restricted to in-frame clones and leaves out a portion. The sample lists 100,000 or so clones, 82% seen once, with around 6.9% in the top ten. The germline gives CDR1 MGHRA, CDR2 YSYEKL. The CDR3 contains 14 residues. The V end was cut by 0 bases, the J end by 2 bases, with 7 bases between. The chain recombines TRBV4-1 with TRBJ2-5, with D perhaps matching TRBD2 (5 bases). The sequence was obtained from an adult with mismatch repair-deficient cancer. The specimen was peripheral blood, collected around 8 months after starting pembrolizumab. The CDR3 bases are TGCGCCAGCAGCCAAGATAGCGAGCAAGAGACCCAGTACTTC. It codes for CASSQDSEQETQYF.